This TCR beta chain was sequenced for a study of T cells in Graves' hyperthyroidism and ophthalmopathy. Using RNA transcripts as the source, TCR beta CDR3 regions were amplified. A first-round RT-PCR of the TCR CDR3 used the HTBI primer set. TCRdb fed the multiplex PCR reads into MiXCR, producing one record per CDR3 protein. Of under 250,000 distinct CDR3 sequences in the sample, about a sixth were seen once. The CDR3 is 15 amino acids. V shed 5 bases, J shed 1 base, and the junction held 7 bases outside the gene matches. Germline lookup yields CDR1 DFQATT and CDR2 SNEGSKA (reference sequence). This clonotype was sampled from a woman between 45 and 65 years old with Graves' hyperthyroidism. V is TRBV20-1 and J is TRBJ2-3; TRBD1 agrees at 9 bases. Input material: blood. The CDR3 protein is CSALKRDRGTDTQYF. The CDR3 DNA is TGCAGTGCTCTAAAAAGGGACAGGGGCACAGATACGCAGTATTTT.